This entry describes one T cell receptor (beta chain). The antigen remains undetermined. Each CDR3 protein is one row after TCRdb ran MiXCR on the RT-PCR reads. The data contain over 450,000 distinct CDR3 sequences, around 13% of them singletons. The data derive from a study of response to subunit inactivated influenza vaccine. Notes on the study in general: It was suggested by the authors that few new T cells are recruited by each seasonal influenza vaccination.

The CDR3 consists of 15 residues. The germline CDR1 and CDR2 sequences are DFQATT and SNEGSKA (reference sequence). The V and J ends lost 3 bases and 5 bases, in that order; junction bases with no gene match: 9. V is TRBV20-1 and J is TRBJ2-5, with 10 bases matching TRBD1. Sequenced material: PBMCs from blood, taken around seven weeks after vaccination. The TCR originated in a man aged 50-59 years who received an inactivated influenza vaccine. CDR3 sequence reads: CSASVLGQGMETQYF. The CDR3 DNA is TGCAGTGCTAGTGTTTTGGGACAGGGGATGGAGACCCAGTACTTC.